This T cell receptor (beta chain) was captured by sequencing in a study of blood T cell repertoires in COVID-19. Study-wide background: Spain, Italy and the United States supplied samples that represented acute and convalescent COVID-19.

Authors' methods: Reference gene primer amplification in the assay estimated nucleated cell counts. Sequencing was performed with immunoSEQ multiplex PCR; in TCRdb, only in-frame clones are kept and a portion is missing. Clone size and the V and J calls come from that table; the DNA yielded D and trimming. The sample carries about 230,000 clones, approximately 80% recorded once. The CDR3 covers 12 residues. CDR1 is SEHNR and CDR2 is FQNEAQ in the germline V gene (reference sequence). V lost 3 bases and J lost 3, with 6 bases in between. This rearrangement joins TRBV7-9 to TRBJ2-7, with D hard to call. This TCR was sampled from a man aged 35-49 years with acute or convalescent COVID-19. The sequencing sample was made of peripheral blood. CDR3 nucleotides: TGTGCCAGCAGCTTCAGAAGCTACGAGCAGTACTTC. This translates into CASSFRSYEQYF.